This TCR beta chain was retrieved from a study of T cells in Graves' hyperthyroidism and ophthalmopathy. Turning to this clonotype: Its specificity is unknown.

The V gene's germline CDR1 is SQVTM and CDR2 ANQGSEA. The CDR3 is 11 amino acids. Trimming removed 7 bases from V and 8 bases from J; junction bases left unmatched: 4. Study-level points and caveats: Researchers found most expanded thyroid clonotypes above 0.001 in blood as well. The authors' 13 V-J model separated ophthalmopathy from stable hyperthyroidism. It was a median roughly 6.5 months before onset that the model predicted ophthalmopathy.

Not enrolled were patients with uncontrolled infection, other autoimmune disease, pregnancy or lactation. TCR beta CDR3 sequences were amplified from RNA transcripts. The primer set for the first-round RT-PCR of the TCR CDR3 was HTBI. TCRdb reprocessed the multiplex PCR reads with MiXCR, giving one entry per CDR3 protein. The sample holds 450,000 to 700,000 distinct CDR3 sequences, about 45% seen once. The sample consisted of peripheral blood or thyroid tissue (not recorded which). The chain uses TRBV29-1 and TRBJ1-2; TRBD1 matches at 10 bases. This clonotype originated in an adult woman with Graves' disease, either hyperthyroidism or ophthalmopathy (not recorded which). The CDR3 region has the DNA TGCAGCGGACAGGGGGCTCGGGGCTACACCTTC. It yields the protein CSGQGARGYTF. The full variable domain, its missing parts supplied by reference TRBV29-1 and TRBJ1-2, is SAVISQKPSRDICQRGTSLTIQCQVDSQVTMMFWYRQQPGQSLTLIATANQGSEATYESGFVIDKFPISRPNLTFSTLTVSNMSPEDSSIYLCSGQGARGYTFGSGTRLTVV.